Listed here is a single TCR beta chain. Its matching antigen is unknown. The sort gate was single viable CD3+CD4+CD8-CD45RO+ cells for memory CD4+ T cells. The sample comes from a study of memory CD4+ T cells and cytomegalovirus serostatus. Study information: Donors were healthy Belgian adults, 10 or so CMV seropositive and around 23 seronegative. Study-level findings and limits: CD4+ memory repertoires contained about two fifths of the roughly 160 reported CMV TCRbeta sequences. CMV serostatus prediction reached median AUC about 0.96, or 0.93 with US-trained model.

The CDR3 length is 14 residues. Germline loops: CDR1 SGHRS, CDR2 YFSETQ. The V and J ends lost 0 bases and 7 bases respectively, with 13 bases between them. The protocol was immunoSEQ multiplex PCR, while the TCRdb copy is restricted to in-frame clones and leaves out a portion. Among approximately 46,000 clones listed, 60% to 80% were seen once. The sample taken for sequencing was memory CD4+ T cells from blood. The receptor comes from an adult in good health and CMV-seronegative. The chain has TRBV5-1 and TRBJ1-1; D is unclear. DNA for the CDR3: TGCGCCAGCAGCTTGGGAGAGCTTCCTCTTGAAGCTTTCTTT. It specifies CASSLGELPLEAFF.